This T cell receptor beta chain comes out of a study of T cells in tuberculosis. Study in general: Sequenced TCRs come from CD1B-GMM tetramer-binding T cells.

The data were produced by immunoSEQ multiplex PCR, yet TCRdb's version contains in-frame clones alone and is incomplete. The data show 60,000 or so clones, around 86% seen once. Study-level points and caveats: The stringent gate may have excluded weak CD1B-GMM tetramer binders.

The CDR3 has 15 amino acids. Germline CDR1 MRHNA, CDR2 SNTAGT. Germline trimming cut 4 bases from V and 3 bases from J; bases unmatched to any gene: 5. Sorting used thawed, overnight-rested PBMC stained with anti-CD3, a viability dye and GMM-loaded CD1B tetramer. The CD1B tetramers carried C32 glucose monomycolate purified from Rhodococcus equi. The chain employs TRBV6-4 and TRBJ2-1, with 8 bases fitting TRBD2. The sequencing input was CD1b-GMM tetramer-negative cells sorted from PBMCs. This receptor was obtained from an adult woman with latent tuberculosis. In nucleotides, the CDR3 is TGTGCCAGCAGTGTCGTAGCGGGGAGCTACAATGAGCAGTTCTTC. Protein sequence: CASSVVAGSYNEQFF.